This T cell receptor beta chain was found in a study of a mutant IDH1 vaccine in newly diagnosed glioma. Study background: In some groups vaccination began 4-6 weeks post-radiotherapy; others received it with temozolomide. Earlier treatment was radiotherapy, temozolomide, or both, with most getting both.

Time point: week 23, last vaccination. Each dose delivered 300 ug of mutant IDH1 20-mer peptide subcutaneously with imiquimod. Astrocytomas that were new, WHO grade 3 or 4, IDH1-mutant and ATRX-lost were present in the donors. A remark on this clone: The antigen is unknown.

The data were produced by immunoSEQ multiplex PCR, yet TCRdb's version contains in-frame clones alone and is incomplete. This table holds approximately 41,000 clones, less than 95% found once. The V gene lost 2 bases and the J gene lost 8 bases, with 4 bases spanning the gap. Germline loops: CDR1 MNHNY, CDR2 SVGAGI (reference sequence). CDR3 size: 11 residues. Sequenced here: PBMCs, sampled from a glioma patient whose treatment included an IDH1 peptide vaccine. This chain uses TRBV6-6 with TRBJ2-1; D is undetermined. The TCR was taken from a man aged 45-60 years with glioma. The CDR3 reads CASSYRDEQFF. CDR3 sequence (DNA): TGTGCCAGCAGTTACAGGGATGAGCAGTTCTTC.